This T cell receptor beta chain appears in the sequencing data of a study of immune heterogeneity within non-small cell lung tumors. Across the whole study: Tumor histology was classified as squamous cell carcinoma in a few cases, non-squamous carcinoma in around nine and not otherwise specified in 1. General study points: Individual patients mostly differed in their high-frequency T-cell receptor beta clonotypes.

The germline gives CDR1 SEHNR, CDR2 FQNEAQ (reference sequence). The CDR3 totals 16 residues. Trimming at V came to 7 bases and at J to 0 bases, leaving 9 bases not matched to a gene. With 32 V and 13 J primers, multiplex PCR amplified the TCR beta CDR3. TCRdb re-derived calls from the multiplex PCR reads in MiXCR, one entry per CDR3 protein. In the table there are approximately 9,600 distinct CDR3 sequences, less than 30% of which are singletons. Bulk tumor genomic DNA served as template, at approximately 580 ng per sample. Multiple biopsies spaced far apart were taken from each primary tumor during surgery. Untreated, newly diagnosed non-small cell lung cancer patients underwent curative surgery. A total of around 14 patients with newly diagnosed non-small cell lung cancer, all of whom were undergoing surgery with curative intent, made up the donors. In this sample, this clonotype turned up many times. The target antigen is unknown.

The chain recombines TRBV7-9 with TRBJ2-3, with TRBD2 matching 8 bases. The sequenced material came from lung tumor tissue. The clonotype was recovered from a woman aged 50 to 60 with non-small cell lung cancer. CDR3 nucleotides: TGTGCCAGCACCGTCCCCGAGCGGGAGAGCACAGATACGCAGTATTTT. This sequence encodes CASTVPERESTDTQYF.